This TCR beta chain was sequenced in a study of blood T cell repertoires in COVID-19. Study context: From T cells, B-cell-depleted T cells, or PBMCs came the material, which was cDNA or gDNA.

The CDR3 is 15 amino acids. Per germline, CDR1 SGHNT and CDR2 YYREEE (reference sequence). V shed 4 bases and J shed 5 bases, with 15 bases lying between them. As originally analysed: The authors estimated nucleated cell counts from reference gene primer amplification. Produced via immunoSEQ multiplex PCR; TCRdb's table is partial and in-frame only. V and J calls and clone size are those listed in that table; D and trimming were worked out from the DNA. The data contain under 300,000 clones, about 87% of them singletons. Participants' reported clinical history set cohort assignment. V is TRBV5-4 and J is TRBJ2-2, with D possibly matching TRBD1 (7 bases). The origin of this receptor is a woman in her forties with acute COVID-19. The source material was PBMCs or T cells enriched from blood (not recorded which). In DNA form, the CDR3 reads TGTGCCAGCAGCCGACAGGGAGGAGAAACCGGGGAGCTGTTTTTT. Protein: CASSRQGGETGELFF. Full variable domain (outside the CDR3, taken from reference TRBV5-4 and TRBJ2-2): ETGVTQSPTHLIKTRGQQVTLRCSSQSGHNTVSWYQQALGQGPQFIFQYYREEENGRGNFPPRFSGLQFPNYSSELNVNALELDDSALYLCASSRQGGETGELFFGEGSRLTVL.